Listed below are T cell receptor beta chains from one sample, sequenced in a study of blood T cell repertoires in COVID-19. TCRdb keeps only in-frame clones here, not all; method: immunoSEQ multiplex PCR. The sample comprises around 150,000 clones, over 80% of which are singletons, and 13% rests with the top ten. Sequenced sample: PBMCs or T cells enriched from blood (not recorded which). These receptors were collected from a woman aged 60-70 years who had recovered from COVID-19. CDR3s include the opening cysteine and the closing phenylalanine or tryptophan. The order of the fields is D gene, J gene, V gene, clone size, CDR3 protein, CDR3 DNA. A D gene is named only where the DNA matches it firmly. Clone size is not always given. Where it is, it says once, few, many or a class for expanded clones.

TRBD1	TRBJ1-6	TRBV9	.	CASSVQTGDGSPLHF	TGTGCCAGCAGCGTGCAAACAGGGGACGGCTCACCCCTCCACTTT
.	TRBJ1-1	TRBV5-6	.	CASSFQTANTEAFF	TGTGCCAGCAGCTTCCAGACAGCGAACACTGAAGCTTTCTTT
TRBD2	TRBJ2-1	TRBV7-6	.	CASSLGGSSGGYNEQFF	TGTGCCAGCAGCTTAGGGGGCTCTAGCGGGGGCTACAATGAGCAGTTCTTC
TRBD2	TRBJ2-3	TRBV29-1	once	CSVKGLAATDTQYF	TGCAGCGTTAAAGGTCTAGCGGCCACAGATACGCAGTATTTT
TRBD1	TRBJ2-7	TRBV4-1	.	CASSRLDRGDYEQYF	TGCGCCAGCAGCCGTTTGGACAGGGGAGACTACGAGCAGTACTTC
.	TRBJ1-2	TRBV18	.	CASSPEGEGYGYTF	TGTGCCAGCTCCCCGGAAGGGGAGGGCTATGGCTACACCTTC
.	TRBJ2-3	TRBV7-3	.	CASSLSTDTQYF	TGTGCCAGCAGCTTATCTACAGATACGCAGTATTTT
.	TRBJ2-7	TRBV30	.	CAWYGTNSYEQYF	TGTGCCTGGTACGGGACAAACTCCTACGAGCAGTACTTC
TRBD1	TRBJ1-1	TRBV2	.	CASGKTGAKNTEAFF	TGTGCCAGCGGAAAGACAGGGGCAAAGAACACTGAAGCTTTCTTT
.	TRBJ1-4	TRBV30	.	CAWRTVDEKLFF	TGTGCCTGGAGGACAGTGGATGAAAAACTGTTTTTT
.	TRBJ1-3	TRBV12-1	.	CASSFARDTAGNTIYF	TGTGCCAGCAGCTTTGCGCGGGATACTGCTGGAAACACCATATATTTT
.	TRBJ2-7	TRBV7-9	few	CASSLASAGEQYF	TGTGCCAGCAGCTTAGCGTCTGCGGGGGAGCAGTACTTC
.	TRBJ1-2	TRBV7-2	.	CASSPIGGGYGYTF	TGTGCCAGCAGCCCAATCGGGGGTGGATATGGCTACACCTTC
TRBD1	TRBJ1-2	TRBV7-9	.	CASSPDRGLSYTF	TGTGCCAGCAGCCCCGACAGGGGGCTAAGCTACACCTTC
TRBD1	TRBJ2-1	TRBV19	.	CASSPTGDGYNEQFF	TGTGCCAGTAGCCCGACAGGGGATGGGTACAATGAGCAGTTCTTC
.	TRBJ2-2	TRBV6-4	few	CASSGTPNTGELFF	TGTGCCAGCTCCGGGACACCTAACACCGGGGAGCTGTTTTTT
TRBD2	TRBJ2-5	TRBV11-2	.	CASSRLADQETQYF	TGTGCCAGCAGTCGACTAGCGGACCAAGAGACCCAGTACTTC
TRBD2	TRBJ2-2	TRBV3-1/TRBV3-2	.	CASSQASGRAGELFF	TGTGCCAGCAGCCAAGCTAGCGGGAGGGCCGGGGAGCTGTTTTTT